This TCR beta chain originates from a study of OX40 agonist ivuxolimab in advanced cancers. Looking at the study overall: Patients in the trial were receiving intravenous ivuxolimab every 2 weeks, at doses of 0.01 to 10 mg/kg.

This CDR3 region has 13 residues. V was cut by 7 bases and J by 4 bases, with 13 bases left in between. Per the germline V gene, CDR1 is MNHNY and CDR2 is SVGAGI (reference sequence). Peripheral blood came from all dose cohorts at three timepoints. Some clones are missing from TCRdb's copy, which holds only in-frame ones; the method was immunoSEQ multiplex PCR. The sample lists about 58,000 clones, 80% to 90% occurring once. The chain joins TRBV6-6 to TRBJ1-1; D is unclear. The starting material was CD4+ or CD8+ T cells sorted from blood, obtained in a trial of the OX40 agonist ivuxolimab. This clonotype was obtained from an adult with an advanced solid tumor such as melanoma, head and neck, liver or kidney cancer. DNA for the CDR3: TGTGCCAGCACCTTCGAGACGGGCACTGAAGCTTTCTTT. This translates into CASTFETGTEAFF.